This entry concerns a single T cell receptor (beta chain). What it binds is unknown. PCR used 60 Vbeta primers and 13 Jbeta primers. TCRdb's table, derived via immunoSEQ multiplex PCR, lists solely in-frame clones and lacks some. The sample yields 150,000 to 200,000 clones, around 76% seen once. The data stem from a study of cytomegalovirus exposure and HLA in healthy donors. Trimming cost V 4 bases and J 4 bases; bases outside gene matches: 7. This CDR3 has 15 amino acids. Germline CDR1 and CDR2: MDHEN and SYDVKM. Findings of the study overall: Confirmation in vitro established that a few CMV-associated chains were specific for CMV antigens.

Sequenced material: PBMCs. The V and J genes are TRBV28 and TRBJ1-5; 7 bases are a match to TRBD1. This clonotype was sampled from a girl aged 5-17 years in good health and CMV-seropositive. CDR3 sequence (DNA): TGTGCCAGCAGTTCCCAGGACAGGCCGAATCAGCCCCAGCATTTT. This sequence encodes CASSSQDRPNQPQHF. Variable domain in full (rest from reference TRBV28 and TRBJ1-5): DVKVTQSSRYLVKRTGEKVFLECVQDMDHENMFWYRQDPGLGLRLIYFSYDVKMKEKGDIPEGYSVSREKKERFSLILESASTNQTSMYLCASSSQDRPNQPQHFGDGTRLSIL.